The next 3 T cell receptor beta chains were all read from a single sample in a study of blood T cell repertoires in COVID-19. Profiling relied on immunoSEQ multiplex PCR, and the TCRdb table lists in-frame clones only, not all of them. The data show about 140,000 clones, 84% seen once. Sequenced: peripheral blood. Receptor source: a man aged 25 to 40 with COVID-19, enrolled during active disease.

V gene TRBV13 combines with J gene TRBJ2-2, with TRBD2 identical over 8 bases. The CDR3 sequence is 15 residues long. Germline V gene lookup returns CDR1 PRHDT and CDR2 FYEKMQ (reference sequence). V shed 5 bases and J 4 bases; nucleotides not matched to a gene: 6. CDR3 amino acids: CASSRRGGRTGELFF. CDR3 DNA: TGTGCCAGCAGCCGCCGGGGGGGCCGCACCGGGGAGCTGTTTTTT.

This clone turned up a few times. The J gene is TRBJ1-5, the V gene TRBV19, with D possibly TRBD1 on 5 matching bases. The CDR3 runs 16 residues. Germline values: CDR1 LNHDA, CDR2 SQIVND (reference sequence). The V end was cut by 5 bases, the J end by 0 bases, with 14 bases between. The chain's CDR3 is CASSRAGMVSNQPQHF. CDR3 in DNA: TGTGCCAGTAGTCGGGCAGGGATGGTTAGCAATCAGCCCCAGCATTTT.

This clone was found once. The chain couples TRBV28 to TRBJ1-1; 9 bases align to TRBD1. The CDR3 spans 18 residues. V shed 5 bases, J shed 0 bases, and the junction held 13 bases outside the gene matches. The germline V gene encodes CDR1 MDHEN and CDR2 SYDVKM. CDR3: CASSGGWGQGRLNTEAFF. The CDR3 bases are TGTGCCAGCAGTGGGGGATGGGGACAGGGAAGATTGAACACTGAAGCTTTCTTT.